This paragraph reports one TCR beta chain. The data derive from a study of control samples from healthy donors and cancer patients. Profiled with immunoSEQ multiplex PCR; TCRdb holds only in-frame clones, not every one. The table records 100,000 to 150,000 clones, approximately 94% of them present only once. This CDR3 is 13 amino acids long. Germline-derived CDR1 and CDR2 are MDHEN and SYDVKM. Trimming removed 8 bases from V and 3 bases from J, with 13 bases in between. The TCR sequence derives from a man aged 45-65 years with head and neck cancer. The rearrangement uses TRBV28 and TRBJ1-2; weak D call: TRBD1 (5 bases). The sample taken for sequencing was PBMCs. This CDR3 is CASFTGMHYGYTF. DNA of the CDR3: TGTGCCAGCTTTACAGGCATGCACTATGGCTACACCTTC.